These 21 T cell receptor beta chains were all obtained from the same sample, sequenced in a study of cytomegalovirus exposure and HLA in healthy donors. In the PCR, 60 Vbeta and 13 Jbeta primers were used. Measured with immunoSEQ multiplex PCR; TCRdb has only the in-frame clones, and not every one. Here the sample table reports some 110,000 clones. The source material was PBMCs. The receptor set was obtained from a man in his thirties or forties in good health and CMV-seronegative.

This chain links TRBV18 with TRBJ1-1; no clear D. This CDR3 comprises 13 residues. Per germline, CDR1 KGHSH and CDR2 LQKENI. Trimming pared 3 bases from V and 3 bases from J, leaving 8 bases between. The CDR3 region has the DNA TGTGCCAGCTCACCCCCGGTATACACTGAAGCTTTCTTT. Translating it yields CASSPPVYTEAFF.

The V gene is TRBV9, the J gene TRBJ2-6; D is unresolved. The CDR3 consists of 16 residues. Germline V gene sequence: CDR1 SGDLS, CDR2 YYNGEE. V lost 4 bases, J lost 0 bases, and 11 bases lay in between. The CDR3 DNA reads TGTGCCAGCAGCCCTCGCGTTAGCTCTGGGGCCAACGTCCTGACTTTC. Translated, it gives CASSPRVSSGANVLTF.

This chain joins TRBV19 and TRBJ2-7, with 9 bases identical to TRBD2. J gave up 7 bases and V 3 bases, and 10 bases lay outside the gene matches. The CDR3 consists of 15 residues. Germline values: CDR1 LNHDA, CDR2 SQIVND (reference sequence). CDR3 sequence: CASSIWGGGAGEQYF. CDR3 bases: TGTGCCAGTAGTATCTGGGGCGGGGGGGCTGGTGAGCAGTACTTC.

The gene calls are TRBV5-5 and TRBJ1-2; the match to TRBD1 covers 9 bases. The germline V gene has CDR1 SGHKS and CDR2 YYEKEE (reference sequence). The CDR3 loop spans 14 amino acids. The V segment lost 5 bases and the J segment 8 bases; nucleotides outside the gene matches: 10. CDR3 loop: CASRDTGGNRGYTF. Written as DNA, the CDR3 is TGTGCCAGCAGGGATACAGGGGGCAATAGGGGCTACACCTTC. The full variable domain, its missing parts supplied by reference TRBV5-5 and TRBJ1-2, is DAGVTQSPTHLIKTRGQQVTLRCSPISGHKSVSWYQQVLGQGPQFIFQYYEKEERGRGNFPDRFSARQFPNYSSELNVNALLLGDSALYLCASRDTGGNRGYTFGSGTRLTVV.

The genes are TRBV27 and TRBJ1-5; 8 bases align to TRBD1. Germline assignment: CDR1 MNHEY and CDR2 SMNVEV (reference sequence). The CDR3 totals 17 residues. With 5 bases clipped from V and 0 bases from J, the junction kept 9 bases outside the gene matches. CDR3 DNA sequence: TGTGCCAGCAGTCCCGGGACAGGACCTTATAGCAATCAGCCCCAGCATTTT. Its protein is CASSPGTGPYSNQPQHF.

This chain uses TRBV7-2 with TRBJ2-1, with 16 bases aligning to TRBD2. Germline CDR1 is SGHTA and CDR2 is FQGNSA. V shed 4 bases, J shed 2 bases, and the junction held 5 bases outside the gene matches. This CDR3 is built from 18 residues. The CDR3 is CASSSPGLAGGPYNEQFF. The DNA for the CDR3 is TGTGCCAGCAGCTCCCCGGGACTAGCGGGGGGGCCCTACAATGAGCAGTTCTTC. The whole variable domain, remainder taken from reference TRBV7-2 and TRBJ2-1, is GAGVSQSPSNKVTEKGKDVELRCDPISGHTALYWYRQSLGQGLEFLIYFQGNSAPDKSGLPSDRFSAERTGGSVSTLTIQRTQQEDSAVYLCASSSPGLAGGPYNEQFFGPGTRLTVL.

V and J are TRBV5-1 and TRBJ2-2; D perhaps matches TRBD1 (5 bases). Germline loops: CDR1 SGHRS, CDR2 YFSETQ. V was shortened by 6 bases and J by 1 base, with 13 bases between the two germline ends. This CDR3 is built from 15 residues. DNA of the CDR3: TGCGCCAGCATGGAAGGGGCCCTGAACACCGGGGAGCTGTTTTTT. This sequence encodes CASMEGALNTGELFF.

The chain carries TRBV19 and TRBJ1-5, with D maybe TRBD1 (5 bases). The CDR3 loop spans 16 amino acids. Between the trimmed V and J ends, which lost 2 bases and 3 bases, there was a span of 14 bases. Germline lookup yields CDR1 LNHDA and CDR2 SQIVND (reference sequence). The CDR3 sequence: CASSITSRVPNQPQHF. The DNA of the CDR3 is TGTGCCAGTAGTATAACCAGCAGGGTCCCCAATCAGCCCCAGCATTTT.

The chain uses TRBV2 and TRBJ2-7, with 7 bases fitting TRBD2. J gave up 2 bases and V 3 bases, and 13 bases lay outside the gene matches. The CDR3 loop spans 17 amino acids. Germline CDR1 is SNHLY and CDR2 is FYNNEI. Here the CDR3 DNA reads TGTGCCAGCAGTGATCCTTTGCAGGGAGGGTCAACCTACGAGCAGTACTTC. Protein: CASSDPLQGGSTYEQYF.

The V gene is TRBV29-1, the J gene TRBJ2-1; 9 positions agree with TRBD2. The CDR3 covers 16 residues. V lost 4 bases, J lost 6 bases, and 13 bases stayed unmatched. Germline V gene lookup returns CDR1 SQVTM and CDR2 ANQGSEA. The CDR3 spells CSVVLLSSGDLNEQFF. CDR3 in DNA: TGCAGCGTTGTACTGTTGTCTAGCGGGGATCTCAATGAGCAGTTCTTC.

The rearrangement uses TRBV6-5 and TRBJ2-3; a possible D gene is TRBD2 (6 bases). V gave up 2 bases and J gave up 8 bases, with 14 bases separating them. The CDR3 contains 14 residues. Per germline, CDR1 MNHEY and CDR2 SVGAGI. The CDR3 DNA reads as TGTGCCAGCAGTTACCAAAGACTAGACAGTACGCAGTATTTT. This gives the protein CASSYQRLDSTQYF.

CDR3 amino acids: CASSPDTDTQYF. As DNA, the CDR3 is TGTGCCAGCAGCCCAGACACAGATACGCAGTATTTT. The chain recombines TRBV7-9 with TRBJ2-3; D is uncertain. V lost 5 bases, J lost 2 bases, and 5 bases lay in between. This CDR3 is 12 amino acids long. Germline CDR1 reads SEHNR; CDR2 reads FQNEAQ (reference sequence).

This chain links TRBV29-1 with TRBJ2-5; 11 bases align to TRBD2. The CDR3 runs 17 residues. CDR1 is SQVTM, CDR2 ANQGSEA, per germline. Unmatched junction bases numbered 11, after V lost 0 bases and J lost 5 bases. The CDR3 DNA reads TGCAGCGTTGAAGATCCGGGGACTAGCGGCGGGTGGGAGACCCAGTACTTC. Its translation: CSVEDPGTSGGWETQYF.

The chain combines TRBV6-1 with TRBJ1-2, with D unclear. V shed 1 base and J shed 8 bases, with 11 bases lying between them. CDR3 size: 13 residues. CDR1 is MNHNS and CDR2 is SASEGT in the germline V gene. The CDR3 region has the DNA TGTGCCAGCAGTGAAGGGAGGGTATCCGGCTACACCTTC. This codes for CASSEGRVSGYTF.

J is TRBJ2-2 and V is TRBV2, with TRBD1 as a possible D gene (6 bases). The germline V gene encodes CDR1 SNHLY and CDR2 FYNNEI. This CDR3 is built from 14 residues. The V gene lost 5 bases and the J gene lost 7 bases, with 14 bases spanning the gap. The CDR3 region is CASSSQGGGGELFF. The CDR3 DNA reads as TGTGCCAGCAGTTCACAGGGTGGTGGCGGGGAGCTGTTTTTT. Full variable domain (rest looked up from reference TRBV2 and TRBJ2-2): EPEVTQTPSHQVTQMGQEVILRCVPISNHLYFYWYRQILGQKVEFLVSFYNNEISEKSEIFDDQFSVERPDGSNFTLKIRSTKLEDSAMYFCASSSQGGGGELFFGEGSRLTVL.

The chain combines TRBV6-6 with TRBJ2-5; TRBD2 aligns across 7 bases. Germline-derived CDR1 and CDR2 are MNHNY and SVGAGI (reference sequence). The CDR3 runs to 14 residues. The junction had 9 bases not matched to a gene; V was cut back by 7 bases and J by 4 bases. CDR3 sequence (DNA): TGTGCCAGCAACTATGGACTAGTCCTAGAGACCCAGTACTTC. It codes for CASNYGLVLETQYF.

The CDR3 nucleotides read TGTGCCAGCACCACAGACAGGGAGACTGAAGCTTTCTTT. It encodes CASTTDRETEAFF. The chain uses TRBV2 and TRBJ1-1; TRBD1 agrees at 7 bases. V shed 7 bases and J 5 bases; nucleotides not matched to a gene: 7. Germline V gives CDR1 SNHLY, CDR2 FYNNEI. CDR3 length equals 13 residues.

The gene calls are TRBV6-6 and TRBJ1-1, with D maybe TRBD1 (6 bases). The CDR3 totals 12 residues. Germline CDR1 is MNHNY and CDR2 is SVGAGI (reference sequence). V gave up 6 bases and J gave up 4 bases, with 9 bases separating them. The CDR3 reads CASSRGGTEAFF. The CDR3 nucleotides read TGTGCCAGCAGCAGAGGGGGCACTGAAGCTTTCTTT.

J is TRBJ2-3 and V is TRBV10-3; D remains ambiguous. CDR1 and CDR2 from the germline V gene are ENHRY and SYGVKD. Trimming pared 3 bases from V and 6 bases from J, leaving 16 bases between. The CDR3 spans 15 residues. In DNA form, the CDR3 reads TGTGCCATCAGTGAAGGCAGCCTCTGGAGTGATACGCAGTATTTT. Protein: CAISEGSLWSDTQYF.

This chain links TRBV7-6 with TRBJ1-5; TRBD1 might be the D (5 bases). The V and J ends lost 1 base and 6 bases respectively, with 13 bases between them. CDR3 length equals 15 residues. Germline V gene data show CDR1 as SGHVS and CDR2 as FNYEAQ. The CDR3, as DNA: TGTGCCAGCAGCTTAGACCAGGGAGGCGGTCAGCCCCAGCATTTT. Translating gives CASSLDQGGGQPQHF. Full variable domain (missing parts from reference TRBV7-6 and TRBJ1-5): GAGVSQSPRYKVTKRGQDVALRCDPISGHVSLYWYRQALGQGPEFLTYFNYEAQQDKSGLPNDRFSAERPEGSISTLTIQRTEQRDSAMYRCASSLDQGGGQPQHFGDGTRLSIL.

The V gene is TRBV14, the J gene TRBJ1-1, with 8 bases aligning to TRBD1. This CDR3 region has 13 residues. Germline CDR1 SGHDN, CDR2 FVKESK. V shed 4 bases and J 5 bases; nucleotides not matched to a gene: 3. CDR3 sequence reads: CASSLQGVTEAFF. In DNA, the CDR3 is TGTGCCAGCAGCCTACAGGGGGTTACTGAAGCTTTCTTT.